This T cell receptor (beta chain) is from a study of neurological immune-mediated disorders. CDR1 SGHVS and CDR2 FNYEAQ come from the germline V gene. The CDR3 contains 14 residues. J lost 7 bases, V lost 7 bases, and 8 bases had no gene match. 5'RACE employing 10-nucleotide random UMIs yielded the cDNA. MiXCR, applied by TCRdb to the 5' RACE reads, yields one record per CDR3 protein. The data contain 30,000 to 40,000 distinct CDR3 sequences, 3.5% to 4% of them singletons. This clonotype appeared many times. The antigen remains undetermined. Study observations and caveats: It was the repertoires of 18 of 34 multiple sclerosis patients that phylogenetic grouping placed in one related-CDR3 cluster, which is a possible signature. The multiple sclerosis repertoire cluster was not associated with any clinical or MRI feature. Expanded clones shared no identical CDR3 amino acid sequences across subjects, which suggested private TCR-beta repertoires in all groups.

The rearrangement links TRBV7-6 to TRBJ2-1; 9 bases match TRBD1. Sequenced input: PBMCs. The sequence was collected from a man aged 25-45 years with multiple sclerosis. CDR3 residues: CASNPGQGPNEQFF. The CDR3 nucleotides are TGTGCCAGCAACCCGGGACAGGGTCCGAATGAGCAGTTCTTC.